The rows below give T cell receptor beta chains drawn from one sample of a study of neurological immune-mediated disorders. MiXCR, run by TCRdb on the 5' RACE reads, gives a single entry per CDR3 protein. The sample contains 25,000 to 35,000 distinct CDR3 sequences, around 3.4% of which appear only once. What was sequenced was PBMCs. The source of these receptors is a woman under 40 with multiple sclerosis. Both conserved end residues are part of each CDR3. D genes are given only for firm matches. For some rows the clone size is stated as once, few or many, or as a class when expanded; others skip it.

V,length,J,size,D,CDR3,DNA
TRBV2,14,TRBJ1-5,many,.,CASSEARSNQPQHF,TGTGCCAGCAGTGAAGCGCGGAGCAATCAGCCCCAGCATTTT
TRBV6-6,11,TRBJ1-2,many,.,CASSTGPDYTF,TGTGCCAGCAGCACGGGACCCGACTACACCTTC
TRBV5-1,14,TRBJ2-7,many,.,CASSSTTLPYEQYF,TGCGCCAGCAGCTCGACCACCCTTCCCTACGAGCAGTACTTC
TRBV12-3/TRBV12-4,14,TRBJ1-5,medium-sized,.,CASTSQDSNQPQHF,TGTGCCAGCACCTCCCAGGATAGCAATCAGCCCCAGCATTTT
TRBV18,16,TRBJ1-1,many,.,CASSPLDSSGNTEAFF,TGTGCCAGCTCACCACTGGACAGTTCGGGAAACACTGAAGCTTTCTTT
TRBV12-3/TRBV12-4,15,TRBJ1-2,many,TRBD1,CASSRPGTGVYGYTF,TGTGCCAGCAGTCGTCCCGGGACAGGGGTCTATGGCTACACCTTC
TRBV20-1,13,TRBJ1-6,many,.,CSALRWENSPLNF,TGCAGTGCTCTGCGGTGGGAAAATTCACCCCTCAACTTT
TRBV5-6,15,TRBJ1-1,many,.,CASSFLTGRNTEAFF,TGTGCCAGCAGCTTTTTAACAGGGAGGAACACTGAAGCTTTCTTT
TRBV9,11,TRBJ1-1,many,.,CASSGPGEAFF,TGTGCCAGCAGCGGACCAGGGGAAGCTTTCTTT
TRBV20-1,13,TRBJ2-3,medium-sized,TRBD2,CRGAGGPGDTQYF,TGCAGGGGAGCGGGGGGGCCGGGAGATACGCAGTATTTT
TRBV5-1,15,TRBJ2-7,many,TRBD2,CASSFLAGSHYEQYF,TGCGCCAGCAGCTTCTTAGCGGGATCCCACTACGAGCAGTACTTC
TRBV4-1,15,TRBJ2-3,many,TRBD2,CASRNGLAATDTQYF,TGCGCCAGCAGGAATGGACTAGCAGCGACAGATACGCAGTATTTT
TRBV24-1,16,TRBJ2-3,few,TRBD2,CATSDRIAGATDTQYF,TGTGCCACCAGTGATCGGATAGCGGGGGCCACAGATACGCAGTATTTT
TRBV6-2/TRBV6-3,16,TRBJ2-7,many,.,CASSYSRHQFSYEQYF,TGTGCCAGCAGTTACTCCCGACACCAATTCTCCTACGAGCAGTACTTC
TRBV10-3,15,TRBJ1-1,medium-sized,TRBD1,CAISRDREEVSEAFF,TGTGCCATCAGCCGGGACAGGGAAGAGGTCTCTGAAGCTTTCTTT
TRBV20-1,13,TRBJ2-3,many,.,CSAYLGSTDTQYF,TGCAGTGCTTACCTCGGATCCACAGATACGCAGTATTTT
TRBV12-3/TRBV12-4,15,TRBJ1-4,many,TRBD1,CASSPPGTGGRKLFF,TGTGCCAGCAGCCCTCCCGGGACAGGGGGCAGAAAACTGTTTTTT
TRBV5-1,15,TRBJ2-1,many,TRBD2,CASSMTSGVSEEQFF,TGCGCCAGCAGCATGACTAGCGGGGTGTCGGAAGAGCAGTTCTTC
TRBV12-3/TRBV12-4,15,TRBJ2-1,many,TRBD2,CASSSSLAGVYEQFF,TGTGCCAGCAGTTCCTCCCTAGCGGGAGTCTATGAGCAGTTCTTC
TRBV7-2,16,TRBJ2-5,many,.,CASSLPLDSFQETQYF,TGTGCCAGCAGCTTACCTCTAGACAGCTTCCAAGAGACCCAGTACTTC
TRBV11-2,15,TRBJ2-5,many,TRBD1,CASSLPGTGTETQYF,TGTGCCAGCAGCTTACCTGGGACAGGGACTGAGACCCAGTACTTC
TRBV7-2,14,TRBJ2-7,many,TRBD1,CASSLGGTGGGQYF,TGTGCCAGCAGCTTAGGTGGGACAGGGGGTGGGCAGTACTTC
TRBV12-3/TRBV12-4,15,TRBJ2-3,many,TRBD1,CASSWGQGEPDTQYF,TGTGCCAGCAGTTGGGGACAGGGCGAGCCAGATACGCAGTATTTT
TRBV20-1,11,TRBJ2-7,many,.,CSARDRREQYF,TGCAGTGCTAGAGATCGGCGGGAGCAGTACTTC
TRBV29-1,14,TRBJ2-1,many,TRBD2,CSVDGTSGYNEQFF,TGCAGCGTTGATGGGACTAGCGGCTACAATGAGCAGTTCTTC
TRBV20-1,14,TRBJ1-4,many,.,CSARDGRSGEKLFF,TGCAGTGCTAGAGATGGGAGAAGTGGCGAAAAACTGTTTTTT
TRBV7-6,16,TRBJ1-6,many,.,CASSLEGQGNNSPLHF,TGTGCCAGCAGCTTAGAGGGCCAGGGCAACAATTCACCCCTCCACTTT
TRBV5-1,17,TRBJ2-1,many,.,CASTLTTAQSSYNEQFF,TGCGCCAGCACCCTTACGACAGCCCAGAGCTCCTACAATGAGCAGTTCTTC
TRBV5-5,18,TRBJ2-2,many,TRBD2,CASSLRLAGGTNTGELFF,TGTGCCAGCAGCTTGCGGCTAGCGGGAGGGACGAACACCGGGGAGCTGTTTTTT
TRBV5-1,13,TRBJ1-5,many,TRBD1,CASSFDREAPQHF,TGCGCCAGCAGCTTTGACAGGGAGGCGCCCCAGCATTTT
TRBV6-2/TRBV6-3,11,TRBJ1-2,many,.,CASSLLYGYTF,TGTGCCAGCAGCCTCCTCTATGGCTACACCTTC
TRBV7-9,16,TRBJ2-3,many,TRBD2,CASSLGLAGGPDTQYF,TGTGCCAGCAGCTTAGGACTAGCGGGGGGGCCAGATACGCAGTATTTT
TRBV20-1,12,TRBJ2-7,many,TRBD2,CSGSGGRGEQYF,TGCAGTGGTAGCGGGGGACGAGGAGAGCAGTACTTC
TRBV5-1,15,TRBJ1-6,many,TRBD1,CASGLTGALNSPLHF,TGCGCCAGCGGCCTGACAGGGGCACTTAATTCACCCCTCCACTTT
TRBV5-8,15,TRBJ1-5,many,TRBD1,CASRLKTGRDQPQHF,TGTGCCAGCAGGCTGAAGACAGGGAGGGATCAGCCCCAGCATTTT
TRBV20-1,16,TRBJ2-7,many,.,CSASNVNRVSSYEQYF,TGCAGTGCTAGTAACGTCAACAGGGTAAGCTCCTACGAGCAGTACTTC
TRBV2,13,TRBJ2-7,many,.,CASSGGGPYEQYF,TGTGCCAGCAGTGGCGGGGGCCCCTACGAGCAGTACTTC
TRBV12-3/TRBV12-4,13,TRBJ2-3,many,TRBD2,CAISGGPSDTQYF,TGTGCGATTTCGGGAGGGCCATCAGATACGCAGTATTTT
TRBV5-1,12,TRBJ1-2,many,.,CASSFGPERYTF,TGCGCCAGCAGCTTCGGCCCCGAACGCTACACCTTC
TRBV20-1,12,TRBJ1-5,many,TRBD1,CSASRWGQPQNF,TGCAGTGCTAGCAGGTGGGGACAGCCCCAGAATTTT
TRBV5-1,13,TRBJ1-1,large,.,CASSLDQINLAFF,TGCGCCAGCAGCTTGGACCAGATTAATTTGGCTTTCTTT
TRBV4-3,14,TRBJ1-2,.,.,CASSQESFIYGYTF,TGCGCCAGCAGCCAAGAGAGCTTCATTTATGGCTACACCTTC
TRBV20-1,12,TRBJ1-2,many,.,CSARGSNYGYTF,TGCAGTGCTAGAGGGAGTAACTATGGCTACACCTTC
TRBV6-5,11,TRBJ2-7,many,.,CASVAGREQYF,TGTGCCAGCGTTGCGGGGAGGGAGCAGTACTTC
TRBV20-1,15,TRBJ2-6,.,TRBD1,CSARTRDRTGTVLTF,TGCAGTGCTAGAACCCGCGATAGGACAGGGACCGTCCTGACTTTC
TRBV21-1,17,TRBJ2-4,many,.,CASSKLAGDKAKNIQYF,TGTGCCAGCAGCAAACTGGCAGGGGACAAAGCCAAAAACATTCAGTACTTC
TRBV3-1,14,TRBJ2-5,many,.,CASSQDLRGETQYF,TGTGCCAGCAGCCAAGATTTAAGGGGTGAGACCCAGTACTTC
TRBV6-5,15,TRBJ2-7,medium-sized,TRBD2,CASRTSGTSSYEQYF,TGTGCCAGCAGAACTAGCGGGACTAGCTCCTACGAGCAGTACTTC
TRBV12-3/TRBV12-4,13,TRBJ2-3,many,.,CASSFDGTDTQYF,TGTGCCAGCAGTTTCGACGGCACAGATACGCAGTATTTT
TRBV12-3/TRBV12-4,13,TRBJ2-7,many,TRBD1,CASSNGQGLEQYF,TGTGCCAGCAGTAACGGACAGGGGCTCGAGCAGTACTTC
TRBV11-3,22,TRBJ2-7,.,TRBD1,CASSLEPNLGQGVVRPSYEQYF,TGTGCCAGCAGCTTAGAACCCAACCTGGGACAGGGGGTAGTAAGACCCTCCTACGAGCAGTACTTC
TRBV18,16,TRBJ1-4,many,.,CASSPVMATTNEKLFF,TGTGCCAGCTCACCAGTTATGGCCACAACTAATGAAAAACTGTTTTTT
TRBV5-1,16,TRBJ2-7,many,.,CASSLDVQGLTYEQYF,TGCGCCAGCAGCTTGGATGTACAGGGATTGACCTACGAGCAGTACTTC
TRBV6-5,14,TRBJ1-6,few,.,CASSYVPRVSPLNF,TGTGCCAGCAGTTACGTCCCCAGGGTTTCACCCCTCAACTTT
TRBV5-5,16,TRBJ2-2,medium-sized,.,CASSLSLRSNTGELFF,TGTGCCAGCAGCTTGTCGTTGAGATCAAACACCGGGGAGCTGTTTTTT
TRBV20-1,12,TRBJ1-6,few,.,CSARQGNSPLNF,TGCAGTGCTAGACAGGGAAATTCACCCCTCAACTTT
TRBV10-3,16,TRBJ2-1,many,.,CAIRSPRGSSYNEQFF,TGTGCCATCAGGAGCCCACGGGGCAGCTCCTACAATGAGCAGTTCTTC
TRBV6-5,15,TRBJ1-4,many,.,CASSYRAARREKLFF,TGTGCCAGCAGTTACAGGGCGGCCCGGAGGGAAAAACTGTTTTTT
TRBV7-2,13,TRBJ2-2,many,TRBD1,CASSATGLGELFF,TGTGCCAGCAGCGCGACAGGGCTTGGGGAGCTGTTTTTT